These 7 T cell receptor beta chains were sequenced from one sample in a study of cytomegalovirus exposure and HLA in healthy donors. A multiplex PCR was run with 60 Vbeta primers and 13 Jbeta primers. The assay was immunoSEQ multiplex PCR, and TCRdb's table has in-frame clones only and misses some. The table shows around 99,000 clones, with 82% occurring only once. The sample was PBMCs. These receptor sequences come from a man aged 25-40 years in good health and CMV-seropositive.

The V gene is TRBV28, the J gene TRBJ2-3; D is uncertain. This CDR3 region has 15 residues. V shed 3 bases and J shed 2 bases, with 12 bases lying between them. The V gene's germline CDR1 is MDHEN and CDR2 SYDVKM. The DNA of the CDR3 is TGTGCCAGCAGTTTCCCTTCGGGTCTCACAGATACGCAGTATTTT. It yields the protein CASSFPSGLTDTQYF.

This rearrangement joins TRBV11-2 to TRBJ1-1; no definite D call. There are 13 residues in the CDR3. Germline loops: CDR1 SGHAT, CDR2 FQNNGV. V lost 3 bases to trimming and J lost 3 bases, with 8 bases between them. This CDR3 is CASSFNLDTEAFF. CDR3 nucleotides: TGTGCCAGCAGCTTTAATCTTGACACTGAAGCTTTCTTT.

This clone was counted a single time. This sequence joins TRBV5-4 and TRBJ1-3, with D maybe TRBD1 (6 bases). The CDR3 is 15 residues long. Per germline, CDR1 SGHNT and CDR2 YYREEE (reference sequence). V was trimmed by 0 bases and J by 4 bases, leaving 11 bases between them. The CDR3 region has the DNA TGTGCCAGCAGCTTGGATCAGGGGAACGGAAACACCATATATTTT. Residues: CASSLDQGNGNTIYF. The full variable domain, with the rest looked up from reference TRBV5-4 and TRBJ1-3, is ETGVTQSPTHLIKTRGQQVTLRCSSQSGHNTVSWYQQALGQGPQFIFQYYREEENGRGNFPPRFSGLQFPNYSSELNVNALELDDSALYLCASSLDQGNGNTIYFGEGSWLTVV.

The rearrangement uses TRBV18 and TRBJ1-2; 10 bases fit TRBD1. V dropped 2 bases and J dropped 7; count of bases not matched to a gene: 4. Germline V gives CDR1 KGHSH, CDR2 LQKENI. The length of the CDR3 is 14 residues. In nucleotides, the CDR3 is TGTGCCAGCTCACCAGGGACAGGGGAGGTTGGCTACACCTTC. Protein: CASSPGTGEVGYTF.

The rearrangement links TRBV6-1 to TRBJ2-1; 14 bases are a match to TRBD2. J lost 6 bases, V lost 4 bases, and 2 bases had no gene match. Per the germline V gene, CDR1 is MNHNS and CDR2 is SASEGT. The CDR3 consists of 15 residues. The CDR3 DNA follows: TGTGCCAGCAGTGCGACTAGCGGGGGGGCCAATGAGCAGTTCTTC. Translated, it gives CASSATSGGANEQFF.

The gene calls are TRBV5-1 and TRBJ1-6; tentative D call: TRBD1 (5 bases). Germline V lookup: CDR1 SGHRS, CDR2 YFSETQ. Trimming removed 3 bases at V and 2 bases at J, with 18 bases between. The CDR3 runs to 18 residues. DNA for the CDR3: TGCGCCAGCAGCTCCGGGGGTCGGGGTTTAGCCTATAATTCACCCCTCCACTTT. This translates into CASSSGGRGLAYNSPLHF.

The J gene is TRBJ1-4, the V gene TRBV7-9, with TRBD1 as a possible D gene (5 bases). The CDR3 is 12 residues long. The V gene lost 5 bases and the J gene lost 8 bases, with 9 bases spanning the gap. CDR1 and CDR2 (germline): SEHNR, FQNEAQ (reference sequence). The CDR3 sequence: CASSPQGEKLFF. The CDR3 DNA is TGTGCCAGCAGCCCTCAGGGAGAAAAACTGTTTTTT.